A single sample is the source of the 29 T cell receptor beta chains below, sequenced in a study. TCRdb reanalysed the RT-PCR reads using MiXCR and keeps one entry per CDR3 protein. This table has around 700,000 distinct CDR3 sequences, more than 13% appearing once. Material: memory CD4+ T cells from blood. The source of these receptors is a female donor in good health, serving as a healthy control.

This clonotype was seen only a few times. This chain connects TRBV6-2 or TRBV6-3 to TRBJ2-7, with TRBD2 matching 13 bases. Germline trimming cut 8 bases from V and 8 bases from J; bases unmatched to any gene: 12. The CDR3 spans 15 residues. Per the germline V gene, CDR1 is MNHEY and CDR2 is SVGEGT. CDR3 DNA sequence: TGTGCCAGCCGCCACATAGGGACTAGCGGGATCCAGCAGTACTTC. Protein sequence: CASRHIGTSGIQQYF.

This clonotype has only a few counts. The chain joins TRBV20-1 to TRBJ1-5; D not resolved. Trimming took 0 bases from V and 7 from J, leaving 19 bases between them. In germline, CDR1 is DFQATT, CDR2 SNEGSKA (reference sequence). The CDR3 extends over 16 amino acids. The CDR3 DNA is TGCAGTGCTAGAGATCGGCGGGGAGCGGTGGGGCAGCCCCAGCATTTT. Its translation: CSARDRRGAVGQPQHF.

The chain employs TRBV7-6 and TRBJ2-1, with TRBD1 matching over 7 bases. V dropped 4 bases and J dropped 2; count of bases not matched to a gene: 20. This CDR3 contains 20 residues. Germline V CDR1 and CDR2: SGHVS, FNYEAQ. CDR3 in amino acids: CASSSTPPVGWDSTYNEQFF. In DNA, the CDR3 is TGTGCCAGCAGCTCCACTCCCCCAGTGGGGTGGGACAGCACCTACAATGAGCAGTTCTTC.

This clonotype showed up just a few times. V gene TRBV12-3 or TRBV12-4 combines with J gene TRBJ2-2, with TRBD2 identical over 10 bases. The CDR3 extends over 16 amino acids. V lost 2 bases, J lost 6 bases, and 6 bases stayed unmatched. The CDR3: CASSLRSGRGAGELFF. The CDR3, as DNA: TGTGCCAGCAGTTTAAGGAGCGGGAGGGGGGCCGGGGAGCTGTTTTTT.

This clonotype was seen a few times. This rearrangement joins TRBV25-1 to TRBJ2-5; 8 bases line up with TRBD2. The CDR3 spans 16 residues. V lost 2 bases and J lost 1; bases outside the gene matches: 6. Germline V lookup: CDR1 MGHDK, CDR2 SYGVNS. The CDR3: CASSEHRLARQETQYF. The DNA for the CDR3 is TGTGCCAGCAGTGAACACCGACTAGCGCGCCAAGAGACCCAGTACTTC. The whole variable domain, remainder taken from reference TRBV25-1 and TRBJ2-5, is EADIYQTPRYLVIGTGKKITLECSQTMGHDKMYWYQQDPGMELHLIHYSYGVNSTEKGDLSSESTVSRIRTEHFPLTLESARPSHTSQYLCASSEHRLARQETQYFGPGTRLLVL.

The genes are TRBV12-3 or TRBV12-4 and TRBJ2-6; D unresolved. The length of the CDR3 is 15 residues. Trimming cost V 2 bases and J 1 base, with 6 bases left between them. CDR3 sequence (DNA): TGTGCCAGCAGTTTAACGGAATCTGGGGCCAACGTCCTGACTTTC. The encoded protein is CASSLTESGANVLTF.

This clonotype has a handful of counts. This chain connects TRBV7-2 to TRBJ2-1; no reliable D call. The ends were cut back, 5 bases at V and 7 bases at J, with 6 bases in the middle. The V gene's germline CDR1 is SGHTA and CDR2 FQGNSA. CDR3 length: 11 residues. This CDR3 is CASSEINEQFF. The DNA for the CDR3 is TGTGCCAGCAGCGAAATAAATGAGCAGTTCTTC.

The V gene is TRBV6-5, the J gene TRBJ2-3; D is unclear. Germline V gene lookup returns CDR1 MNHEY and CDR2 SVGAGI. The CDR3 is 16 amino acids. The V and J ends lost 3 bases and 0 bases respectively, with 13 bases between them. CDR3 DNA sequence: TGTGCCAGCAGTTATGATAAGGGTGCTAGCACAGATACGCAGTATTTT. It codes for CASSYDKGASTDTQYF.

This clonotype appeared many times. At one of its ends the junction is not consistent with the germline gene, which may arise from a read error. The J gene is TRBJ2-1, the V gene TRBV11-3; 9 positions agree with TRBD1. Germline CDR1 and CDR2: SGHNT and YENEEA. The CDR3 runs 15 residues. In DNA, the CDR3 is TGCGCCAGCAGCTCCGGACAGGGGTCCTACAATGAGCAGTTCTTC. Amino acids: CASSSGQGSYNEQFF.

The sample holds many counts of this clonotype. Here the CDR3 DNA reads TGCGCCAGCAGTAATACAGGTTTCACTGAAGCTTTCTTT. This gives the protein CASSNTGFTEAFF. This chain uses TRBV5-1 with TRBJ1-1; D might be TRBD1 (5 bases). The germline CDR1 and CDR2 sequences are SGHRS and YFSETQ. V lost 5 bases and J 4 bases, leaving 12 bases between the germline ends. This CDR3 contains 13 residues. The variable domain in full, completed from reference TRBV5-1 and TRBJ1-1, reads KAGVTQTPRYLIKTRGQQVTLSCSPISGHRSVSWYQQTPGQGLQFLFEYFSETQRNKGNFPGRFSGRQFSNSRSEMNVSTLELGDSALYLCASSNTGFTEAFFGQGTRLTVV.

This clonotype was picked up a small number of times. The chain combines TRBV12-3 or TRBV12-4 with TRBJ2-1; D is perhaps TRBD1 (6 bases). V lost 7 bases, J lost 6 bases, and 10 bases lay in between. The CDR3 loop spans 12 amino acids. This CDR3 is CASKGESNEQFF. The CDR3 coding sequence is TGTGCCAGCAAGGGGGAATCCAATGAGCAGTTCTTC.

The genes are TRBV2 and TRBJ2-7; D is undetermined. CDR3 length equals 11 residues. Trimming took off 5 bases at V and 9 bases at J, with 11 bases between the two ends. Germline assignment: CDR1 SNHLY and CDR2 FYNNEI. The chain's CDR3 is CASSPEQVQYF. The CDR3 DNA reads TGTGCCAGCAGTCCCGAACAAGTGCAGTACTTC.

This clonotype showed up just a few times. The chain is built from TRBV12-3 or TRBV12-4 and TRBJ2-5; D is perhaps TRBD2 (5 bases). The CDR3 spans 13 residues. V was cut by 5 bases and J by 3 bases, with 10 bases left in between. The CDR3 bases are TGTGCCAGCAGTCTAACCGGGAAAGAGACCCAGTACTTC. It codes for CASSLTGKETQYF.

This clonotype occurred many times. The V gene is TRBV6-1, the J gene TRBJ1-2; D might be TRBD1 (5 bases). Trimming cost V 3 bases and J 6 bases, with 17 bases left between them. Germline V gene sequence: CDR1 MNHNS, CDR2 SASEGT. This CDR3 has 15 residues. The DNA of the CDR3 is TGTGCCAGCAGTGAGGGGCCAGGGAGGGGTGATGGCTACACCTTC. Protein sequence: CASSEGPGRGDGYTF.

This clonotype was detected many times. V is TRBV29-1 and J is TRBJ2-7; D is possibly TRBD1 or TRBD2 (7 bases each). Trimming took 4 bases from V and 3 from J, leaving 13 bases between them. The V gene's germline CDR1 is SQVTM and CDR2 ANQGSEA. This CDR3 spans 13 amino acids. In nucleotides, the CDR3 is TGCAGCGTTGGGGGGGGACAGATCTACGAGCAGTACTTC. It is translated as CSVGGGQIYEQYF.

V gene TRBV18 combines with J gene TRBJ2-4, with D maybe TRBD1 (6 bases). V lost 2 bases and J lost 7, with 15 bases in between. The CDR3 runs 15 residues. Germline CDR1 and CDR2: KGHSH and LQKENI. The CDR3 coding sequence is TGTGCCAGCTCACCAACCGATTCAGGGGTGAACATTCAGTACTTC. Its translation is CASSPTDSGVNIQYF.

This clonotype was counted between two and nine times. The rearrangement joins TRBV20-1 to TRBJ1-6; a weak D match, TRBD1 (5 bases). V lost 1 base and J lost 10, with 11 bases in between. CDR3 length equals 13 residues. Germline assignment: CDR1 DFQATT and CDR2 SNEGSKA (reference sequence). For the CDR3, the DNA is TGCAGTGCTAGAGTTGGGGCCGGATCACCCCTCCACTTT. Amino acid sequence: CSARVGAGSPLHF.

The chain uses TRBV5-1 and TRBJ2-3, with 8 bases aligning to TRBD2. Germline values: CDR1 SGHRS, CDR2 YFSETQ. V lost 4 bases to trimming and J lost 0 bases; unmatched junction nucleotides: 4. CDR3 length equals 15 residues. CDR3 DNA sequence: TGCGCCAGCAGCCGGACTAGCATTAGCACAGATACGCAGTATTTT. Protein product: CASSRTSISTDTQYF. Supplemented by reference TRBV5-1 and TRBJ2-3, the full variable domain reads KAGVTQTPRYLIKTRGQQVTLSCSPISGHRSVSWYQQTPGQGLQFLFEYFSETQRNKGNFPGRFSGRQFSNSRSEMNVSTLELGDSALYLCASSRTSISTDTQYFGPGTRLTVL.

This clonotype was picked up many times. This chain joins TRBV7-2 and TRBJ2-7; a possible D gene is TRBD1 (6 bases). V was pared by 5 bases and J by 12 bases, with 23 bases between. Germline CDR1 and CDR2: SGHTA and FQGNSA. The CDR3 has 14 residues. The CDR3 nucleotides are TGTGCCAGCAGCCAACAAGGGGGACCGGGAACGGGGTACTTC. This encodes CASSQQGGPGTGYF.

There are many counts of this clonotype. Here the CDR3 reads CSVLETSGRVYNEQFF. CDR3 nucleotide sequence: TGCAGCGTCTTGGAGACTAGCGGGAGGGTTTACAATGAGCAGTTCTTC. This chain uses TRBV29-1 with TRBJ2-1; 14 bases fit TRBD2. V shed 6 bases and J 4 bases; nucleotides not matched to a gene: 8. This CDR3 has 16 residues. Germline V lookup: CDR1 SQVTM, CDR2 ANQGSEA.

V usage is TRBV29-1 and J usage is TRBJ2-3, with D perhaps matching TRBD2 (6 bases). Per the germline V gene, CDR1 is SQVTM and CDR2 is ANQGSEA. Between the trimmed V and J ends, which lost 7 bases and 2 bases, there was a span of 10 bases. The CDR3 consists of 12 residues. The CDR3 protein is CSASGLTDTQYF. CDR3 DNA: TGCAGCGCGAGCGGGCTCACAGATACGCAGTATTTT.

The gene calls are TRBV7-9 and TRBJ1-2; D remains ambiguous. CDR3 size: 14 residues. Germline V gene lookup returns CDR1 SEHNR and CDR2 FQNEAQ (reference sequence). The V end lost 5 bases, the J end lost 3 bases, and 13 bases lay between the germline ends. CDR3 DNA sequence: TGTGCCAGCAGCAAACACCCTGAGGACTATGGCTACACCTTC. Its protein is CASSKHPEDYGYTF.

This clonotype was counted at least ten times. The chain recombines TRBV20-1 with TRBJ1-3; D possibly corresponds to TRBD1 (5 bases). V lost 7 bases to trimming and J lost 0 bases, with 16 bases between them. The germline V gene has CDR1 DFQATT and CDR2 SNEGSKA (reference sequence). The CDR3 extends over 15 amino acids. The CDR3 DNA sequence: TGCAGTGTCTCCGGGACGAAGGGCTCTGGAAACACCATATATTTT. Translated: CSVSGTKGSGNTIYF.

This chain uses TRBV3-1 with TRBJ2-5; D possibly corresponds to TRBD1 (5 bases). Germline V CDR1 and CDR2: LGHDT, YNNKEL (reference sequence). The CDR3 is 13 residues long. The V end was cut by 7 bases, the J end by 4 bases, with 13 bases between. The CDR3 here is CASTLKGPETQYF. The CDR3 DNA sequence: TGTGCCAGCACCCTCAAGGGGCCAGAGACCCAGTACTTC.

In its sample, this clonotype was seen many times. The chain recombines TRBV12-3 or TRBV12-4 with TRBJ1-1; D possibly corresponds to TRBD1 (5 bases). This CDR3 comprises 15 residues. V was trimmed by 6 bases and J by 11 bases, leaving 25 bases between them. The DNA of the CDR3 is TGTGCCAGCAGGCATGATCCCGGGGCCCAGCGTCGGGCTTTCTTT. Translation gives CASRHDPGAQRRAFF.

The V gene is TRBV18, the J gene TRBJ2-5, with D possibly being TRBD1 (6 bases). The CDR3 consists of 14 residues. V lost 5 bases to trimming and J lost 5 bases, with 15 bases between them. Germline V gives CDR1 KGHSH, CDR2 LQKENI. The CDR3 region is CASSFGTLGETQYF. Here the CDR3 DNA reads TGTGCCAGCTCATTCGGGACACTAGGGGAGACCCAGTACTTC.

This clonotype was seen a few times. V and J are TRBV28 and TRBJ1-1; tentatively, D is TRBD1 (5 bases). Germline CDR1 MDHEN, CDR2 SYDVKM. This CDR3 has 14 amino acids. V was pared by 2 bases and J by 2 bases, with 9 bases between. CDR3 nucleotide sequence: TGTGCCAGCAGTTTAGCCAGGGATAACACTGAAGCTTTCTTT. Encoded protein: CASSLARDNTEAFF.

The rearrangement joins TRBV4-3 to TRBJ2-2; 7 bases map to TRBD2. Germline V gene data show CDR1 as LGHNA and CDR2 as YSLEER. The CDR3 totals 18 residues. The V and J ends lost 0 bases and 0 bases, in that order; junction bases with no gene match: 7. The CDR3 sequence: CASSQEVAGATNTGELFF. The CDR3 DNA is TGCGCCAGCAGCCAAGAGGTTGCGGGAGCGACGAACACCGGGGAGCTGTTTTTT.

This clonotype has a count of ten or more. The chain couples TRBV7-2 to TRBJ2-1, with D tentatively TRBD1 (5 bases). Between the trimmed V and J ends, which lost 3 bases and 0 bases, there was a span of 9 bases. CDR1 is SGHTA and CDR2 is FQGNSA in the germline V gene. This CDR3 is built from 15 residues. CDR3 nucleotide sequence: TGTGCCAGCAGCTTCTCCCAGGGCTCCTACAATGAGCAGTTCTTC. This codes for CASSFSQGSYNEQFF. Full variable domain (rest looked up from reference TRBV7-2 and TRBJ2-1): GAGVSQSPSNKVTEKGKDVELRCDPISGHTALYWYRQSLGQGLEFLIYFQGNSAPDKSGLPSDRFSAERTGGSVSTLTIQRTQQEDSAVYLCASSFSQGSYNEQFFGPGTRLTVL.